The clone carrying this TCR beta chain was seen once. Repertoires were generated with immunoSEQ multiplex PCR, while TCRdb's copy carries only in-frame clones and drops some. This table holds fewer than 200,000 clones, around 87% found once. These data come from a study of control samples from healthy donors and cancer patients. Germline CDR1 is SGDLS and CDR2 is YYNGEE. V was clipped by 6 bases and J by 2 bases; unmatched bases: 4. The CDR3 loop spans 13 amino acids. This TCR was sampled from a woman aged 45 to 65 in good health. The specimen was blood. The chain joins TRBV9 to TRBJ2-7; 8 bases align to TRBD2. CDR3 nucleotides: TGTGCCAGCAACAGCGGGGGTACCTACGAGCAGTACTTC. This translates into CASNSGGTYEQYF.